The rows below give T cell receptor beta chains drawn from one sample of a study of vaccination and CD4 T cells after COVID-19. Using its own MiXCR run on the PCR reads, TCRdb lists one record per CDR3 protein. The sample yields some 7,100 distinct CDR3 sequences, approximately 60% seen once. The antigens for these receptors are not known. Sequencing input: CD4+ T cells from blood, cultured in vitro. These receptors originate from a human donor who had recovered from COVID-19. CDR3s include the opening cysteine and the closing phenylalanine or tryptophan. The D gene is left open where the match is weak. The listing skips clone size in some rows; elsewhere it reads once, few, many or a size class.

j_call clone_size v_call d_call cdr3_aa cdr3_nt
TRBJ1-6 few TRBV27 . CASSLWNMGPYNSPLHF TGTGCCAGCAGTTTATGGAACATGGGCCCTTATAATTCACCCCTCCACTTT
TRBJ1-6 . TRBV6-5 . CASSYSGADSRSPLHF TGTGCCAGCAGTTACTCAGGGGCAGACTCCCGGTCACCCCTCCACTTT
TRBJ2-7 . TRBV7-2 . CASSWSGDSYEQYF TGTGCCAGCAGCTGGTCGGGGGACAGCTACGAGCAGTACTTC
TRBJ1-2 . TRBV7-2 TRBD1 CASSRTGDYGYTF TGTGCCAGCAGCCGGACAGGGGACTATGGCTACACCTTC
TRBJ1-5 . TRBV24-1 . CATSDRGLGQPQHF TGTGCCACCAGTGATCGGGGGCTTGGTCAGCCCCAGCATTTT
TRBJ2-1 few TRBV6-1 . CASSVRTESYNEQFF TGTGCCAGCAGTGTCCGGACAGAATCTTACAATGAGCAGTTCTTC
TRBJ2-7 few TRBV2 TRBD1 CASSRQGMNEQYF TGTGCCAGCAGCCGACAGGGTATGAACGAGCAGTACTTC
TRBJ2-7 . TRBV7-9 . CASSLSPPRYEQYF TGTGCCAGCAGCTTATCCCCTCCGAGGTACGAGCAGTACTTC
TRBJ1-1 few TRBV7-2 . CASSLRGNTEAFF TGTGCCAGCAGCTTAAGGGGGAACACTGAAGCTTTCTTT
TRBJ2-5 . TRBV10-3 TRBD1 CAIRVQGDQETQYF TGTGCCATCAGGGTCCAGGGGGACCAAGAGACCCAGTACTTC
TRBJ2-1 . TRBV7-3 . CASSLRSGVNEQFF TGTGCCAGCAGCTTAAGGTCCGGGGTCAATGAGCAGTTCTTC
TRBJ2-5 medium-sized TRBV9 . CASSVEAGSETQYF TGTGCCAGCAGCGTAGAGGCGGGAAGCGAGACCCAGTACTTC
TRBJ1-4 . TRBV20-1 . CSARRTPTATNEKLFF TGCAGTGCTAGAAGAACACCAACAGCAACTAATGAAAAACTGTTTTTT
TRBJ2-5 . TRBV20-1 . CSGEAKETQYF TGCAGTGGGGAAGCGAAAGAGACCCAGTACTTC
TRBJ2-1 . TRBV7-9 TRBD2 CASSLVRSGRTPNEQFF TGTGCCAGCAGCTTAGTACGCAGCGGGAGGACCCCCAATGAGCAGTTCTTC